This T cell receptor (beta chain) was sequenced in a study of T-cell reconstitution after alpha-beta-depleted transplantation in children. It was with unique molecular identifiers that the TCRbeta library was prepared. Using its own MiXCR run on the PCR reads, TCRdb lists one record per CDR3 protein. The sample yields 450,000 to 700,000 distinct CDR3 sequences, over 25% seen once. The CDR3 has 14 residues. Germline CDR1 DFQATT, CDR2 SNEGSKA (reference sequence). The ends were cut back, 3 bases at V and 4 bases at J, with 12 bases in the middle. Study-wide results and caveats: Newly generated T cells supplied most T-cell counts and diversity one year post-transplant. Alpha-beta T cells present about two months after transplant were reported to originate from several hundred expanded graft clones.

Turning to this clonotype: No antigen is known for it.

Sequencing was performed on PBMCs, taken before TCRalphabeta/CD19-depleted stem cell transplant. The rearrangement joins TRBV20-1 to TRBJ2-2, with D tentatively TRBD2 (5 bases). The sequence was collected from a boy in the first two years of life with Wiskott-Aldrich syndrome, due to receive a stem cell transplant. The CDR3 loop reads CSASSGIFTGELFF. CDR3 DNA: TGCAGTGCTAGCTCGGGGATTTTCACCGGGGAGCTGTTTTTT.